This entry lists 28 T cell receptor beta chains sequenced from one sample in a study of shared clonotypes between healthy human individuals. Repertoires were generated with immunoSEQ multiplex PCR, while TCRdb's copy carries only in-frame clones and drops some. Altogether a few hundred thousand clones are present, around 96% being singletons, with the ten largest covering approximately 0.3%. The material sequenced was memory CD8+ T cells sorted from blood. Indicated subset: CD45RO+ cells pooled with CCR7-negative TemRA cells. The receptors stem from a man aged 25-40 years in good health.

Comments on this clone: Other DNA sequences in this specimen translate into the identical CDR3. The gene calls are TRBV19 and TRBJ1-2; 9 nucleotides align to TRBD1. Trimming removed 5 bases from V and 5 bases from J; junction bases left unmatched: 3. The CDR3 spans 13 residues. Germline lookup yields CDR1 LNHDA and CDR2 SQIVND (reference sequence). CDR3 sequence (DNA): TGTGCCAGTAGTGGCGGACAGGGGTATGGCTACACCTTC. Its translation: CASSGGQGYGYTF. The full variable domain, completed using reference TRBV19 and TRBJ1-2, is DGGITQSPKYLFRKEGQNVTLSCEQNLNHDAMYWYRQDPGQGLRLIYYSQIVNDFQKGDIAEGYSVSREKKESFPLTVTSAQKNPTAFYLCASSGGQGYGYTFGSGTRLTVV.

The chain employs TRBV21-1 and TRBJ2-1; no DNA check was done on the table's D call, TRBD2. TRBV21-1 is given as a pseudogene. There are 17 residues in the CDR3. CDR3 region: CASSRGTSGSGYNEQFF. Here the CDR3 DNA reads TGTGCCAGCAGCAGGGGGACTAGCGGGAGCGGGTACAATGAGCAGTTCTTC.

The V call is TRBV6-5, the J call TRBJ1-2; TRBD1 agrees at 8 bases. The CDR3 spans 15 residues. After removal of 6 bases from V and 6 bases from J, the junction contained 12 bases not matched to a gene. Germline loops: CDR1 MNHEY, CDR2 SVGAGI. The CDR3 is CASRVLLQGGNGYTF. The CDR3 DNA sequence: TGTGCCAGCAGAGTCCTTCTACAGGGGGGGAATGGCTACACCTTC.

The chain couples TRBV2 to TRBJ2-4; 7 nucleotides align to TRBD2. CDR1 is SNHLY and CDR2 is FYNNEI in the germline V gene. The CDR3 is made up of 15 amino acids. V was clipped by 4 bases and J by 7 bases; unmatched bases: 10. CDR3 nucleotide sequence: TGTGCCAGCAGTGTGGAGGGAGGGAGTTCGAACATTCAGTACTTC. Protein sequence: CASSVEGGSSNIQYF.

The chain employs TRBV5-1 and TRBJ2-7, with D maybe TRBD2 (6 bases). There are 14 residues in the CDR3. The germline V and J ends were trimmed by 2 bases and 3 bases, with 12 bases remaining between them. Germline V lookup: CDR1 SGHRS, CDR2 YFSETQ. The CDR3 bases are TGCGCCAGCAGCTTAGTTAGCGGTCTCTACGAGCAGTACTTC. It encodes CASSLVSGLYEQYF.

The chain combines TRBV19 with TRBJ2-7, with TRBD1 matching over 9 bases. The V gene end was trimmed by 6 bases and the J gene end by 6 bases; junction bases not matched to a gene: 18. CDR3 length equals 17 residues. Per the germline V gene, CDR1 is LNHDA and CDR2 is SQIVND (reference sequence). CDR3 region: CASRPDFRTVTGGEQYF. Written as DNA, the CDR3 is TGTGCCAGTAGACCCGATTTCCGTACTGTGACAGGGGGCGAGCAGTACTTC.

The chain combines TRBV11-2 with TRBJ1-1; tentative D call: TRBD1 (5 bases). Germline V lookup: CDR1 SGHAT, CDR2 FQNNGV. This CDR3 has 13 amino acids. Trimming shortened V by 0 bases and J by 6 bases, and 8 bases separated the two germline ends. In DNA form, the CDR3 reads TGTGCCAGCAGCTTAGATCAGGGACCTGAAGCTTTCTTT. Translated, it gives CASSLDQGPEAFF.

J is TRBJ2-7 and V is TRBV4-2; D unclear. V was cut by 3 bases and J by 0 bases, with 9 bases left in between. The V gene's germline CDR1 is LGHNA and CDR2 YNFKEQ. This CDR3 is built from 14 residues. The CDR3 sequence: CASSQGQSSYEQYF. CDR3 bases: TGTGCCAGCAGCCAGGGCCAATCCTCCTACGAGCAGTACTTC.

V gene TRBV15 combines with J gene TRBJ2-5; TRBD2 matches 9 bases. Germline CDR1 is LNHNV and CDR2 is YYDKDF (reference sequence). Losses at the gene ends were 4 bases for V and 6 bases for J; bases not matched to a gene: 6. The CDR3 contains 14 residues. The CDR3 DNA reads as TGTGCCACCAGCACCCTAGCGGGATTAAAGACCCAGTACTTC. This gives the protein CATSTLAGLKTQYF.

In its sample, this clone was seen once. This chain uses TRBV5-4 with TRBJ2-1; possible D gene TRBD1, 5 bases. With 0 bases removed from V and 12 bases from J, the gap between germline ends came to 10 bases. The V gene's germline CDR1 is SGHNT and CDR2 YYREEE (reference sequence). There are 12 residues in the CDR3. Here the CDR3 DNA reads TGTGCCAGCAGCTTGGGACAGATGGGGCAGTTCTTC. Translated, it gives CASSLGQMGQFF.

A note on this clone: Other DNA variants within this sample encode the same CDR3. This chain joins TRBV7-2 and TRBJ2-3; D not certain. CDR3 length: 13 amino acids. The V gene's germline CDR1 is SGHTA and CDR2 FQGNSA. Trimming shortened V by 6 bases and J by 0 bases, and 7 bases separated the two germline ends. CDR3 sequence (DNA): TGTGCCAGCAGGAAGACTAGCACAGATACGCAGTATTTT. As protein: CASRKTSTDTQYF. Together with reference TRBV7-2 and TRBJ2-3, the CDR3 gives the full variable domain: GAGVSQSPSNKVTEKGKDVELRCDPISGHTALYWYRQSLGQGLEFLIYFQGNSAPDKSGLPSDRFSAERTGGSVSTLTIQRTQQEDSAVYLCASRKTSTDTQYFGPGTRLTVL.

This clone was picked up one time. This chain uses TRBV2 with TRBJ2-3, with D hard to call. Trimming cost V 3 bases and J 8 bases, with 9 bases left between them. This CDR3 is 12 amino acids long. Germline V lookup: CDR1 SNHLY, CDR2 FYNNEI. The CDR3 is CASSDIAFTQYF. The CDR3 DNA sequence: TGTGCCAGCAGTGATATTGCTTTTACGCAGTATTTT.

The chain couples TRBV28 to TRBJ2-1; TRBD2 agrees at 10 bases. Germline V lookup: CDR1 MDHEN, CDR2 SYDVKM. The CDR3 is made up of 16 amino acids. V was clipped by 6 bases and J by 7 bases; unmatched bases: 12. CDR3 amino acids: CASRRNSGRKKNEQFF. CDR3 nucleotides: TGTGCCAGCAGACGAAATAGCGGGAGGAAAAAGAATGAGCAGTTCTTC.

The chain couples TRBV10-3 to TRBJ2-2, with 9 bases lining up with TRBD2. Trimming at V came to 1 base and at J to 6 bases, leaving 3 bases not matched to a gene. From germline, CDR1 is ENHRY and CDR2 SYGVKD. The CDR3 spans 15 residues. The CDR3, as DNA: TGTGCCATCAGTGAGTGGCGGGAGGGGCCCGGGGAGCTGTTTTTT. Protein: CAISEWREGPGELFF.

The CDR3 loop reads CASSIVGQGYNEQFF. The CDR3 bases are TGTGCCAGTAGTATAGTCGGACAGGGTTACAATGAGCAGTTCTTC. This chain connects TRBV19 to TRBJ2-1; 8 bases fit TRBD1. Germline trimming cut 1 base from V and 4 bases from J; bases unmatched to any gene: 3. Germline assignment: CDR1 LNHDA and CDR2 SQIVND (reference sequence). The CDR3 has 15 amino acids.

The CDR3 sequence: CASKGYFSSYNEQFF. The DNA of the CDR3 is TGTGCCAGCAAGGGTTACTTCAGCTCCTACAATGAGCAGTTCTTC. The chain is built from TRBV6-5 and TRBJ2-1; no clear D. This CDR3 is built from 15 residues. CDR1 and CDR2 (germline): MNHEY, SVGAGI. Deletions cut 7 bases from V and 0 bases from J, with 13 bases between.

The CDR3 sequence is CASKGTGGLRSIQYF. The CDR3 DNA is TGTGCCAGCAAGGGGACGGGGGGTCTTCGGAGCATTCAGTACTTC. The genes are TRBV6-1 and TRBJ2-4, with 7 bases fitting TRBD2. CDR3 length equals 15 residues. CDR1 and CDR2 from the germline V gene are MNHNS and SASEGT. V lost 7 bases and J lost 9; bases outside the gene matches: 15.

The rearrangement joins TRBV6-5 to TRBJ1-2; D not resolved. Germline V gene lookup returns CDR1 MNHEY and CDR2 SVGAGI. The V end lost 2 bases, the J end lost 6 bases, and 4 bases lay between the germline ends. The length of the CDR3 is 11 residues. CDR3 DNA sequence: TGTGCCAGCAGTTACAGGGATGGCTACACCTTC. Translation: CASSYRDGYTF.

Here the CDR3 reads CATSRAMDRVETQYF. The CDR3 nucleotides read TGTGCCACCAGCAGAGCAATGGACAGGGTGGAGACCCAGTACTTC. This chain links TRBV15 with TRBJ2-5; 8 bases fit TRBD1. The CDR3 is 15 amino acids. Germline V gives CDR1 LNHNV, CDR2 YYDKDF (reference sequence). Trimming took 1 base from V and 5 from J; bases not matched to a gene: 6. Full variable domain (outside the CDR3, taken from reference TRBV15 and TRBJ2-5): DAMVIQNPRYQVTQFGKPVTLSCSQTLNHNVMYWYQQKSSQAPKLLFHYYDKDFNNEADTPDNFQSRRPNTSFCFLDIRSPGLGDTAMYLCATSRAMDRVETQYFGPGTRLLVL.

J is TRBJ2-1 and V is TRBV10-1, with D perhaps TRBD2 (6 bases). The V end lost 5 bases, the J end lost 8 bases, and 10 bases lay between the germline ends. The length of the CDR3 is 12 residues. Germline V gene lookup returns CDR1 WNHNN and CDR2 SYGVQD (reference sequence). In DNA, the CDR3 is TGCGCCAGCAGTTTCTGGGGGGATGAGCAGTTCTTC. This gives the protein CASSFWGDEQFF.

This clone was found once. This chain links TRBV28 with TRBJ1-5; 8 bases line up with TRBD1. The CDR3 sequence is 14 residues long. The germline V gene has CDR1 MDHEN and CDR2 SYDVKM. J was trimmed by 7 bases and V by 6 bases; bases with no gene match: 8. CDR3 DNA: TGTGCCAGCAGCCTAACAGGGGGAGGGCAGCCCCAGCATTTT. It is translated as CASSLTGGGQPQHF. Based on the CDR3 plus reference TRBV28 and TRBJ1-5, the full variable domain is DVKVTQSSRYLVKRTGEKVFLECVQDMDHENMFWYRQDPGLGLRLIYFSYDVKMKEKGDIPEGYSVSREKKERFSLILESASTNQTSMYLCASSLTGGGQPQHFGDGTRLSIL.

This clone was observed once. This sequence joins TRBV30 and TRBJ2-5; 8 bases are shared with TRBD1. The CDR3 is 13 residues long. V trimming: 3 bases; J trimming: 4 bases; junction bases outside the gene matches: 4. The V gene's germline CDR1 is GTSNPN and CDR2 SVGIG (reference sequence). The CDR3 region has the DNA TGTGCCTGGAGGGGACAGGCCCTAGAGACCCAGTACTTC. Protein sequence: CAWRGQALETQYF. The complete variable domain, with remaining parts taken from reference TRBV30 and TRBJ2-5, reads SQTIHQWPATLVQPVGSPLSLECTVEGTSNPNLYWYRQAAGRGLQLLFYSVGIGQISSEVPQNLSASRPQDRQFILSSKKLLLSDSGFYLCAWRGQALETQYFGPGTRLLVL.

V and J are TRBV10-1 and TRBJ2-2; TRBD1 aligns across 7 bases. The V segment lost 7 bases and the J segment 4 bases; nucleotides outside the gene matches: 6. CDR3 length: 14 amino acids. Germline loops: CDR1 WNHNN, CDR2 SYGVQD (reference sequence). CDR3 residues: CASNGAGGTGELFF. CDR3 bases: TGCGCCAGCAATGGGGCAGGGGGCACCGGGGAGCTGTTTTTT.

The chain carries TRBV19 and TRBJ2-3; D tentatively reads TRBD1 or TRBD2 (6 bases each). Germline V gives CDR1 LNHDA, CDR2 SQIVND (reference sequence). V was cut by 4 bases and J by 5 bases, with 10 bases left in between. The CDR3 has 13 residues. The CDR3 protein is CASSRQEGDTQYF. The DNA of the CDR3 is TGTGCCAGTAGTAGACAGGAGGGAGATACGCAGTATTTT.

The chain joins TRBV9 to TRBJ2-5; the D is unclear. V was cut by 0 bases and J by 1 base, with 7 bases left in between. The CDR3 runs 14 residues. The germline V gene encodes CDR1 SGDLS and CDR2 YYNGEE. The CDR3 is CASSVGALQETQYF. The DNA of the CDR3 is TGTGCCAGCAGCGTAGGGGCCCTCCAAGAGACCCAGTACTTC. Using reference TRBV9 and TRBJ2-5 for the parts outside the CDR3, the full variable domain is DSGVTQTPKHLITATGQRVTLRCSPRSGDLSVYWYQQSLDQGLQFLIQYYNGEERAKGNILERFSAQQFPDLHSELNLSSLELGDSALYFCASSVGALQETQYFGPGTRLLVL.

The chain links TRBV11-2 to TRBJ2-7; 9 bases agree with TRBD1. CDR3 length: 11 residues. Germline CDR1 SGHAT, CDR2 FQNNGV. After removal of 7 bases from V and 12 bases from J, the junction contained 7 bases not matched to a gene. CDR3 in DNA: TGTGCCAGCACCTACGGGGGACAGGGGTACTTC. Its protein is CASTYGGQGYF.

The chain links TRBV2 to TRBJ2-3; D might be TRBD1 or TRBD2, each matching 5 bases. V was shortened by 4 bases and J by 2 bases, with 13 bases between the two germline ends. The CDR3 loop spans 15 amino acids. The germline V gene encodes CDR1 SNHLY and CDR2 FYNNEI. The CDR3 loop is CASSGPTGPTDTQYF. The DNA for the CDR3 is TGTGCCAGCAGTGGCCCAACGGGACCCACAGATACGCAGTATTTT.

The chain is built from TRBV2 and TRBJ2-7, with 9 bases lining up with TRBD2. V gave up 4 bases and J gave up 1 base; unmatched junction bases: 2. The CDR3 loop spans 14 amino acids. Germline V gene data show CDR1 as SNHLY and CDR2 as FYNNEI. Here the CDR3 reads CASSGSGGSYEQYF. CDR3 DNA sequence: TGTGCCAGCAGTGGAAGCGGGGGGTCCTACGAGCAGTACTTC. Looking up the rest from reference TRBV2 and TRBJ2-7 gives the full variable domain: EPEVTQTPSHQVTQMGQEVILRCVPISNHLYFYWYRQILGQKVEFLVSFYNNEISEKSEIFDDQFSVERPDGSNFTLKIRSTKLEDSAMYFCASSGSGGSYEQYFGPGTRLTVT.